Here is one T cell receptor (beta chain) with its context. Its binding antigen is unknown. No base-level quality is on record; no much larger clone is a single base apart. V lost 0 bases and J lost 1 base; the stretch between them is 12 bases long. The germline V gene supplies CDR1 LGHNA and CDR2 YSLEER. The CDR3, from cysteine to phenylalanine, totals 16 residues. The read is trimmed to its CDR3 DNA, 48 bases read in frame from base 1. RNA was extracted using the RNeasy kit, and roughly 0.5 to 1 microgram was reverse transcribed with random hexamers. The immunoSEQ multiplex PCR assay, covering 54 Vbeta and 13 Jbeta segments, was used to amplify TCR beta CDR3 regions. Bias from PCR amplification was corrected by using a synthetic template baseline for primer optimization and for computational correction. The original pipeline was this. Reads were assigned to V, D and J genes according to IMGT and analyzed in immunoSEQ Analyzer, with only productive sequences retained. Clonality was calculated as one minus the Shannon entropy normalized by log2 of the number of productive unique sequences. For each patient and control, public and private clones were evaluated among the 100 most prevalent clones. Clones were defined as Susac-specific when absent from the healthy and MS cohorts, from roughly 1,000 published viral clones and from other ImmuneACCESS disease sequences. TCRdb took the public reads, trimmed them with fastp at Q25, ran MiXCR for clone calling and kept in-frame beta chains. A single entry per CDR3 protein holds the most common genes and DNA from its merged rows. In this record, the V and J calls reflect TCRdb's handling and not the investigators' own analysis. Within this sample are 120,000 to 150,000 distinct CDR3 sequences, with 94% of them counted one time only. The leading ten clones occupy about 0.26% of the sample.

These data come from a study of CD8 T cells in Susac syndrome (dated by TCRdb to between 2018 and 2021). Turning to the overall study: Whether CD8+ T cell activation and differentiation in Susac syndrome was antigen driven was tested using repertoire sequencing. CD8+ T cell repertoire clonality was compared between approximately 12 healthy donors, around 14 Susac syndrome patients and 15 multiple sclerosis patients.

Peripheral blood CD8+ and CD4+ T cells from healthy donors, Susac syndrome patients and multiple sclerosis patients were profiled by high-throughput TCR beta sequencing. Healthy donors were age- and sex-matched controls. Bulk CD8+ and CD4+ T cells were purified by magnetic negative isolation, whereas CD8+ TEMRA cells were enriched by FACS. Blood was drawn into EDTA tubes, processed within 24 hours, and PBMCs were isolated by density gradient centrifugation. PBMCs intended for TCR sequencing were frozen in liquid nitrogen and were later thawed in a 37 degrees C water bath. Purity of sorted or isolated CD4+, CD8+ and CD8+ TEMRA cells was at least 90%. Results the study describes overall, beyond this receptor: The TCR sequencing and HLA analysis was acknowledged to have included a relatively small number of individuals.

The TCR sequence derives from a human donor in good health. The sample consisted of CD8+ T cells from PBMCs. Recombination joined TRBV4-3 with TRBJ2-5; the D gene is perhaps TRBD1 or TRBD2, each of them matching over 5 bases. The nucleotides read TGCGCCAGCAGCCAAGATCTTTACGGGGCCCAAGAGACCCAGTACTTC. Its coded protein is CASSQDLYGAQETQYF.